Included here is one TCR beta chain sequence, with context. Its binding antigen is unknown. There are no base qualities to consult, and no much larger clone falls within one base. These data are taken from a study of Graves' ophthalmopathy and Graves' hyperthyroidism (dated 2018 in TCRdb). About the investigation overall: Peripheral blood was collected at initial diagnosis, prior to any treatment. To tell Graves' ophthalmopathy apart from Graves' hyperthyroidism, and to predict which patients would progress to ophthalmopathy, the study relied on TCR beta repertoire signatures. In total, approximately 140 blood samples were TCR-sequenced: approximately 42 ophthalmopathy, some 75 hyperthyroidism and approximately 17 hyperthyroidism-to-ophthalmopathy patients. To explore V-J signatures that distinguish ophthalmopathy from hyperthyroidism, a discovery set of 95 to 100 patients was enrolled, made up of around 40 with ophthalmopathy and roughly 55 with stable hyperthyroidism. The independent validation cohort included around 19 hyperthyroidism patients plus 17 patients who later progressed from hyperthyroidism to ophthalmopathy. In more than 5 hyperthyroidism patients, the T-cell repertoire of thyroid tissue was compared with the T-cell repertoire of blood. Following sampling, methimazole starting at 30 mg daily was administered to hyperthyroidism patients, and high-dose intravenous methylprednisolone was administered to ophthalmopathy patients.

For repertoire sequencing, TCR beta CDR3 regions were amplified from RNA transcripts. A first-round RT-PCR used HTBI primers with the Qiagen OneStep RT-PCR kit, followed by a second-round multiplex PCR, size selection and purification. Libraries were sequenced paired-end with 100 bp reads on an Illumina HiSeq2000. As for the original processing: Reads were processed with SOAPnuke, discarding reads with adapters, uncalled bases, mean Phred below 15, or no exact constant-primer or identifier match. COPE v1.2.5 was used to merge the high-quality paired reads. Each unique nucleotide sequence was treated as a clonotype, and MiTCR v1.1 was used to align the clonotypes to the IMGT TRB V, D and J references. The analysis was limited to V-J combinations with a frequency above 0.0001, which together covered 99% to 99.2% of the repertoires. For each V-J combination, a TCR clonal expansion and chaos score was defined as F50 clonal expansion divided by the chaos observed in the TCRdist matrix. Welch's t-statistics and random forest were used to reduce features to about 14 V-J combinations, which were fed into a naive Bayes classifier. The Morisita-Horn index was used to measure how similar the thyroid and blood repertoires were. TCRdb trimmed the raw reads at Q25, called clones with MiXCR and kept productive beta chains. A single entry per CDR3 protein holds the most common genes and DNA from its merged rows. The authors' filters were not applied to this entry. Recorded for this sample are roughly 700,000 distinct CDR3 sequences; approximately 40% of them occurred a single time. Less than 55% of the sample goes to the ten largest clones.

Sequences SGHTA (CDR1) and FQGNSA (CDR2) are obtained from the germline V gene. Cut back by 2 bases and 6 bases, the V and J ends lie 14 bases apart. From the cysteine up to the phenylalanine, the CDR3 has a length of 15 residues. Only the CDR3 region is kept as DNA, spanning 45 bases read in frame from base 1. Paper-wide results and their limitations: Sample size was not predetermined statistically, and investigators were not blinded to group allocation. In validation, the model predicted ophthalmopathy progression with roughly 68% sensitivity and 72% to 80% specificity; some 13 predicted patients were CT-confirmed with GO in a median of approximately 6.5 months. Ophthalmopathy was separated from stable hyperthyroidism by the 13-signature model with just under 90% sensitivity and less than 82% specificity in cross-validation and with 80%/75% in the test set. Among expanded thyroid clonotypes with frequency above 0.001, most also showed up in blood, which suggests that blood repertoires may reflect the thyroid immune response.

Patients with ophthalmopathy had moderately to severely active disease, with a Clinical Activity Score of 3 or more, a NOSPECS grade of 4 or more, and a disease duration of less than 3 months. Anyone with other autoimmune diseases, uncontrolled infections, pregnancy or lactation was excluded from the study. Diagnosis was based on clinical symptoms, serum thyroxine, TRAb, thyroid ultrasound and orbital computed tomography. PBMCs were isolated from more than 8 ml of fresh peripheral blood by Ficoll-Paque density gradient centrifugation. Total RNA was extracted with Trizol reagent and quality-checked on an Agilent 2100 Bioanalyzer.

Source material: peripheral blood. The origin of this receptor is an adult man with Graves' ophthalmopathy. Recombination connected TRBV7-2 to TRBJ1-5, with a weak D call of TRBD1 (6 bases match). The CDR3: CASSLTGGGGQPQHF. The base sequence is TGTGCCAGCAGCTTAACGGGGGGCGGCGGTCAGCCCCAGCATTTT.